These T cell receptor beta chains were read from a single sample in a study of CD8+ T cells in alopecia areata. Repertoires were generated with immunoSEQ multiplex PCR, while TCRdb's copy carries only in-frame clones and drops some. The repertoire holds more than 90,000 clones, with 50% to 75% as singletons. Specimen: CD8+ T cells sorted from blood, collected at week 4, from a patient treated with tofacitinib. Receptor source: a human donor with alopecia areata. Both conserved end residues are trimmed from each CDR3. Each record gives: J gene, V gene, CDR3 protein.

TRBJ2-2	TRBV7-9	ASSAESRTGELF
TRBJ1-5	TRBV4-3	ASSQEISGGQGAYSNQPQH
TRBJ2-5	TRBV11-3	ASTPGRGALETQY
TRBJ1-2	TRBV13	ASSLGDQGSVYGYT
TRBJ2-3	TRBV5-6	ASSLGAGGGTDTQY
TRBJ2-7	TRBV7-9	ASSLVGAFEQY
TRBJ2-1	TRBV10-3	AIGGPRTLLYNEQF
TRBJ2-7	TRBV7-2	ASSLSGQGMVEQY
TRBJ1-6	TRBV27	ASSFGAENSPLH
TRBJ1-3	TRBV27	ASSLGGPGNTIY
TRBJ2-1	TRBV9	ASSGNTSGRNVGQF
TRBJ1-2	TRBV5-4	ASRGQGVDYGYT
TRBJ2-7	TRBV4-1	ASSQLGSYEQY
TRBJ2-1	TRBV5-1	ASSRPGQTIFSSYNEQF
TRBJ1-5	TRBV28	ASSRPREFNQPQH
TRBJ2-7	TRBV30	AWSVLVGYEQY
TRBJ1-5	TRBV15	ATSPEGVNQPQH
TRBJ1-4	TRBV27	ASSLSGDNEKLF
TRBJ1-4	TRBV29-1	SVEGRGTGSEKLF
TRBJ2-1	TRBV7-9	ASTPAVLAGKNEQF
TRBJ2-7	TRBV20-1	SAARGYEQY
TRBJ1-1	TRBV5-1	ASSAGTGGGEAF
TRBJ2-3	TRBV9	ASSVDGGRATDTQY
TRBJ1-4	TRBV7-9	ASSPHSQNNEKLF
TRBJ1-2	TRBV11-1	ASSLAIGGSPDGYT
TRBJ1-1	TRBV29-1	SVEWGGHMNTEAF
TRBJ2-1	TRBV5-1	ASSFVLNEQF
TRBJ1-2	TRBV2	ASVATGTGLRGYGYT
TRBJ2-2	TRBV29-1	SVERVGQNTGELF
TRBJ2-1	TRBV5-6	ASSLASGRGNEQF
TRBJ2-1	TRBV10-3	ATGQGSNEQF
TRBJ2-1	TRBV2	ASSGEQF
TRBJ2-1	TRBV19	ASPGPSNEQF
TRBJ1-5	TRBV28	ASSRQSYQPQH
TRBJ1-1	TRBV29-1	SYEQGGDTEAF
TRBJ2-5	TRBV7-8	ASSTGQGQETQY
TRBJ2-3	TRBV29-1	SVTLLRDSSTDTQY
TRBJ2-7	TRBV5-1	ASSPTGHPGYEQY
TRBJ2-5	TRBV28	ASLRETQY
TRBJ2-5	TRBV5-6	ASSLKFEWTQY
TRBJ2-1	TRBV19	ASSIGAGTSNEQF
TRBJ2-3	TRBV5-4	ASSLARDFPTY